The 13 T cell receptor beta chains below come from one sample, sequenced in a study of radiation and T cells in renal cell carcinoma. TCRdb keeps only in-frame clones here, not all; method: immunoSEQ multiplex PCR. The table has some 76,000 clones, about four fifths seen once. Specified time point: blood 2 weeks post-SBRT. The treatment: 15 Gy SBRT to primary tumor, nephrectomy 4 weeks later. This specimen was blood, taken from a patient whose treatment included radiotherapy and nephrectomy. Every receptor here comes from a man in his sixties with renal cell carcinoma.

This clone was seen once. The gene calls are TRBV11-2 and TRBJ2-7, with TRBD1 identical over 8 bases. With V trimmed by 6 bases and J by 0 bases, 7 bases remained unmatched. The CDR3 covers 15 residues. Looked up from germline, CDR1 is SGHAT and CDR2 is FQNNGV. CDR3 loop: CASRSRDRHSYEQYF. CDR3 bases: TGTGCCAGCAGAAGCAGGGACAGGCACTCCTACGAGCAGTACTTC.

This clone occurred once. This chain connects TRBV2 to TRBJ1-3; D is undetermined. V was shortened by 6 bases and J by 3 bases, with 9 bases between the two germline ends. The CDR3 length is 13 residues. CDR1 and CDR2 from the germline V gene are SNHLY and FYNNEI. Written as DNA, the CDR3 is TGTGCCAGCAGGGTCGGAGGTGGAAACACCATATATTTT. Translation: CASRVGGGNTIYF.

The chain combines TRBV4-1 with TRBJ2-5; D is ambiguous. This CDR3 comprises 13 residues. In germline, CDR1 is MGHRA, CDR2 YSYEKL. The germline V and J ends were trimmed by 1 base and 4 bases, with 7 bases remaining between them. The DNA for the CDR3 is TGCGCCAGCAGCCAAGGCGTTACAGAGACCCAGTACTTC. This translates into CASSQGVTETQYF.

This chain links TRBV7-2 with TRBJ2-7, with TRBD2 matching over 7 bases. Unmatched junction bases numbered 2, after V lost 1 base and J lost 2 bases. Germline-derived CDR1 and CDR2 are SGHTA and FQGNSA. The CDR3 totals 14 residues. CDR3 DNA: TGTGCCAGCAGCTTAGTAGCGGGCCCCTACGAGCAGTACTTC. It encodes CASSLVAGPYEQYF.

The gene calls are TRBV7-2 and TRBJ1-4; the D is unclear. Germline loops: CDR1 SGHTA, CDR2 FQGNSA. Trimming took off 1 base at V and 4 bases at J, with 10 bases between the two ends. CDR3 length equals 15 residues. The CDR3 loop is CASSLGRTDNEKLFF. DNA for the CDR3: TGTGCCAGCAGCTTAGGGCGTACCGATAATGAAAAACTGTTTTTT.

This CDR3 is CASSPLGSYEQYF. CDR3 coding DNA: TGTGCCAGCAGCCCCCTGGGTTCCTACGAGCAGTACTTC. The chain uses TRBV7-2 and TRBJ2-7; D is unclear. Per germline, CDR1 SGHTA and CDR2 FQGNSA. V gave up 5 bases and J gave up 1 base, with 9 bases separating them. This CDR3 region has 13 residues.

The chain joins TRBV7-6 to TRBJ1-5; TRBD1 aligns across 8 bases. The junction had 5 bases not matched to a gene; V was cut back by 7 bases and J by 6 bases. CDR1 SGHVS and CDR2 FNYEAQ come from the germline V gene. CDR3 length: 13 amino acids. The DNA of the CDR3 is TGTGCCAGCACTACAGGGGGGGGTCAGCCCCAGCATTTT. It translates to CASTTGGGQPQHF.

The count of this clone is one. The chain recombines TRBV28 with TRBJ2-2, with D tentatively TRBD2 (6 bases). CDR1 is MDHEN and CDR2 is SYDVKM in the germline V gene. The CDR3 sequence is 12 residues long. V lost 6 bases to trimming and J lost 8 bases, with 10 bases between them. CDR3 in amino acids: CASSGLTGELFF. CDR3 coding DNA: TGTGCCAGCAGCGGACTAACTGGGGAGCTGTTTTTT.

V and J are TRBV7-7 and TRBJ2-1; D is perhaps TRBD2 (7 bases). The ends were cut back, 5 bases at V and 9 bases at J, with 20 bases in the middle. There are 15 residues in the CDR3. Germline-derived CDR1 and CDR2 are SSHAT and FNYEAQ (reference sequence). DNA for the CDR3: TGTGCCAGCAGCCCACTGCGGGGGAGGGGGGCTGAGCAGTTCTTC. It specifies CASSPLRGRGAEQFF.

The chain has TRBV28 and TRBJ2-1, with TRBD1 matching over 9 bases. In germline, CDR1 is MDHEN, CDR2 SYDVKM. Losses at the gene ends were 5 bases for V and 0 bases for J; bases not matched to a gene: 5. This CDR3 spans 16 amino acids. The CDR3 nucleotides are TGTGCCAGCAGTGGCGGGGACAGGGCCTCCTACAATGAGCAGTTCTTC. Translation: CASSGGDRASYNEQFF. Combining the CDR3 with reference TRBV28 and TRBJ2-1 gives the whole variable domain DVKVTQSSRYLVKRTGEKVFLECVQDMDHENMFWYRQDPGLGLRLIYFSYDVKMKEKGDIPEGYSVSREKKERFSLILESASTNQTSMYLCASSGGDRASYNEQFFGPGTRLTVL.

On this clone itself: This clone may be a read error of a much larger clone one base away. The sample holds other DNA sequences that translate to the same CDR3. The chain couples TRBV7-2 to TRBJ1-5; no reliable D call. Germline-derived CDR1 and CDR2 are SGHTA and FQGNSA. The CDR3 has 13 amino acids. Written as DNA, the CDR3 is TGTGCCAGTAGCTTAGTGAGGCCCGCTCCCCAGCATTTT. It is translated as CASSLVRPAPQHF.

The DNA of the CDR3 is TGCGCCAGCCAGCCAAGAGTGGGGGCGACAGGGAAGGGTCAGCCCCAGCATTTT. Protein sequence: CASQPRVGATGKGQPQHF. The J gene is TRBJ1-5, the V gene TRBV4-1; the match to TRBD1 covers 7 bases. Germline V CDR1 and CDR2: MGHRA, YSYEKL. The CDR3 totals 18 residues. Germline trimming cut 8 bases from V and 6 bases from J; bases unmatched to any gene: 22.

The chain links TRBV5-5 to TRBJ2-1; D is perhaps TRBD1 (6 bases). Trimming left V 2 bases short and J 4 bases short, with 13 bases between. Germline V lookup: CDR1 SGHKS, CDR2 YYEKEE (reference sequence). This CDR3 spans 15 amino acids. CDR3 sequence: CASSLGRGTYNEQFF. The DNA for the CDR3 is TGTGCCAGCAGCTTAGGCAGGGGAACATACAATGAGCAGTTCTTC.